The source of this T cell receptor beta chain is a study of OX40 agonist ivuxolimab in advanced cancers. Study information: Clinicians treated patients with ivuxolimab, an agonistic anti-OX40 (CD134) antibody. Partial response was recorded in three patients: one hepatocellular carcinoma and two cutaneous melanoma cases. The study, taken as a whole, reports: Researchers did not establish what antigens the expanded peripheral T cells target.

With respect to this clone: Its specificity is unknown.

Between the trimmed V and J ends, which lost 0 bases and 4 bases, there was a span of 10 bases. This CDR3 has 15 residues. Germline CDR1 LNHNV, CDR2 YYDKDF (reference sequence). Generated by immunoSEQ multiplex PCR, the TCRdb table keeps only in-frame clones and is missing some. Of 90,000 to 130,000 clones detected, roughly nine tenths appear once; the ten largest clones hold less than 0.35%. Sequenced material: CD4+ or CD8+ T cells sorted from blood, taken in a trial of the OX40 agonist ivuxolimab. V usage is TRBV15 and J usage is TRBJ1-5; no clear D. The sequence was collected from an adult with an advanced solid tumor such as melanoma, head and neck, liver or kidney cancer. DNA of the CDR3: TGTGCCACCAGCAGAGAGAGAATGGGGAATCAGCCCCAGCATTTT. Translated, it gives CATSRERMGNQPQHF.